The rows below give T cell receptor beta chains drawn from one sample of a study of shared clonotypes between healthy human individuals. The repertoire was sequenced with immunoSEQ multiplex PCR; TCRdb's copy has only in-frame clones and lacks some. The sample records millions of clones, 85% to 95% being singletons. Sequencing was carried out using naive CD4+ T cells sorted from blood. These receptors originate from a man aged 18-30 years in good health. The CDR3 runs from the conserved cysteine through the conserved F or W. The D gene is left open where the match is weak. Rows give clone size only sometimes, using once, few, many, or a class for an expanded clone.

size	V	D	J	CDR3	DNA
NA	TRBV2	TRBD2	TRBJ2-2	CASSGQGLAVGELFF	TGTGCCAGCAGTGGCCAGGGACTAGCGGTGGGGGAGCTGTTTTTT
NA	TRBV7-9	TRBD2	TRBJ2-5	CASTRTSGIETQYF	TGTGCCAGCACCAGGACTAGCGGGATTGAGACCCAGTACTTC
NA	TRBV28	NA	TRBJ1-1	CASRRQSEIRDTEAFF	TGTGCCAGCAGGAGACAGTCTGAAATCAGGGACACTGAAGCTTTCTTT
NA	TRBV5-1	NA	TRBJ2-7	CASSLGYEQYF	TGCGCCAGCAGTCTGGGATACGAGCAGTACTTC
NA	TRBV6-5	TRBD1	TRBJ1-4	CASSYSTGTGEKLFF	TGTGCCAGCAGTTACTCCACAGGGACAGGTGAAAAACTGTTTTTT
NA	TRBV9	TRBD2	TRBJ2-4	CASSPPGGNIQYF	TGTGCCAGCAGCCCCCCCGGGGGGAACATTCAGTACTTC
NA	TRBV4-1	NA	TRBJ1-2	CASSLTEDYGYTF	TGCGCCAGCAGCCTGACAGAAGACTATGGCTACACCTTC
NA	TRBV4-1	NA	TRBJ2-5	CASSPHGRALQETQYF	TGCGCCAGCAGCCCCCACGGGAGAGCCCTCCAAGAGACCCAGTACTTC
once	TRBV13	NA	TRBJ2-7	CASSPLTYEQYF	TGTGCCAGCAGCCCCCTGACCTACGAGCAGTACTTC
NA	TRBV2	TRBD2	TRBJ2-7	CASSPLLAGAYEQYF	TGTGCCAGCAGTCCCCTTCTAGCGGGAGCCTACGAGCAGTACTTC
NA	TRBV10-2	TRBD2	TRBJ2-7	CASSEFPSLAGGLPKEQYF	TGCGCCAGCAGTGAGTTCCCCTCCTTAGCGGGAGGTCTCCCCAAGGAGCAGTACTTC
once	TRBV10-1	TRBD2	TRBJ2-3	CASSRTSGGPTDTQYF	TGCGCCAGCAGTCGGACTAGCGGGGGGCCTACAGATACGCAGTATTTT
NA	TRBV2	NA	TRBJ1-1	CASSGQLNTEAFF	TGTGCCAGCAGTGGGCAGCTGAACACTGAAGCTTTCTTT
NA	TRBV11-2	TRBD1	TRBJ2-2	CASSVRTPGTGALRELFF	TGTGCCAGCAGCGTTCGAACTCCCGGGACAGGGGCACTGAGGGAGCTGTTTTTT
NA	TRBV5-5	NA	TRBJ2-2	CASSFQARGRDTGELFF	TGTGCCAGCAGCTTTCAGGCCCGGGGACGAGACACCGGGGAGCTGTTTTTT
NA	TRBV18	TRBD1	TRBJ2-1	CASSPTGGNEQFF	TGTGCCAGCTCACCGACAGGGGGCAATGAGCAGTTCTTC
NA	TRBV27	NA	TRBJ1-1	CASSFSSERARDTEAFF	TGTGCCAGCAGTTTTTCCTCGGAGAGGGCAAGGGACACTGAAGCTTTCTTT
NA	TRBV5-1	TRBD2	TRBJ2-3	CASSLLGGTDTQYF	TGCGCCAGCAGCTTGCTGGGAGGGACAGATACGCAGTATTTT
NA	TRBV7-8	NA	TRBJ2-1	CASSPTGNYNEQFF	TGTGCCAGCAGCCCTACAGGGAACTACAATGAGCAGTTCTTC
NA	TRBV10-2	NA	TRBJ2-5	CASREGAGETQYF	TGCGCCAGCAGGGAGGGTGCGGGAGAGACCCAGTACTTC
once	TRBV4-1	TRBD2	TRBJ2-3	CASSQLAGAADTQYF	TGCGCCAGCAGCCAACTAGCGGGGGCGGCAGATACGCAGTATTTT
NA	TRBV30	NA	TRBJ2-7	CAWRKASSGEQYF	TGTGCCTGGAGAAAGGCATCATCGGGGGAGCAGTACTTC
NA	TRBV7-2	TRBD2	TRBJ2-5	CASSLGLAGAQETQYF	TGTGCCAGCAGCTTAGGACTAGCGGGGGCCCAAGAGACCCAGTACTTC